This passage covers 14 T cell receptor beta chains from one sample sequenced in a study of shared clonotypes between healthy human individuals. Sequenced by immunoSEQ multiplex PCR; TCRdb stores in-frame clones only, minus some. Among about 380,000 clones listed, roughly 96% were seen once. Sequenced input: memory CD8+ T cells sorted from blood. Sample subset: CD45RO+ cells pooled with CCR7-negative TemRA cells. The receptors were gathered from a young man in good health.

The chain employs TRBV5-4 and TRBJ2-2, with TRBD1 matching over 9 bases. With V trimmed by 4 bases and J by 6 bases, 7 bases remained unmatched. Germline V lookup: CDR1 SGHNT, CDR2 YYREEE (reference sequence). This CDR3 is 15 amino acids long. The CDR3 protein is CASSDRRQGAGELFF. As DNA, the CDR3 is TGTGCCAGCAGCGATCGCAGACAGGGGGCCGGGGAGCTGTTTTTT.

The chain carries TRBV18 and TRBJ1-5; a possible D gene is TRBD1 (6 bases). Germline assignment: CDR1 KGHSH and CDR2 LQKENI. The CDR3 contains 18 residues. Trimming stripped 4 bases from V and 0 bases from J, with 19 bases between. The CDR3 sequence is CASSRGGGSGLSNQPQHF. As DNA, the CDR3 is TGTGCCAGCTCACGCGGGGGGGGCTCTGGACTTAGCAATCAGCCCCAGCATTTT.

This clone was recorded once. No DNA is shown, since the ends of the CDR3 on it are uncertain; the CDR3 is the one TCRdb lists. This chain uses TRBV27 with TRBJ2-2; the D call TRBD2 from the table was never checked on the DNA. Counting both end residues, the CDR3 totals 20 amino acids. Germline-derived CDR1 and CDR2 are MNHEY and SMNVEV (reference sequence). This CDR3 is CASSFLAGLAGRLGTGELFF.

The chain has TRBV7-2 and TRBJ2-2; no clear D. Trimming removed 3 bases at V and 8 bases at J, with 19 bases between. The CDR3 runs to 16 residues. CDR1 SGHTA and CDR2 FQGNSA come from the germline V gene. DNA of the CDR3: TGTGCCAGCAGCTTCGATATCGGGCCCGGCGGAGGGGAGCTGTTTTTT. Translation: CASSFDIGPGGGELFF. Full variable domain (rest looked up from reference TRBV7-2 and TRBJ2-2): GAGVSQSPSNKVTEKGKDVELRCDPISGHTALYWYRQSLGQGLEFLIYFQGNSAPDKSGLPSDRFSAERTGGSVSTLTIQRTQQEDSAVYLCASSFDIGPGGGELFFGEGSRLTVL.

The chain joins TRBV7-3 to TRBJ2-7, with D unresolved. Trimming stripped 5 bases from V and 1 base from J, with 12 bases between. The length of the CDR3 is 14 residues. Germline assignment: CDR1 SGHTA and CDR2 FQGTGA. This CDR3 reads CASSPEPVSYEQYF. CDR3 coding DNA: TGTGCCAGCAGCCCGGAGCCGGTATCCTACGAGCAGTACTTC.

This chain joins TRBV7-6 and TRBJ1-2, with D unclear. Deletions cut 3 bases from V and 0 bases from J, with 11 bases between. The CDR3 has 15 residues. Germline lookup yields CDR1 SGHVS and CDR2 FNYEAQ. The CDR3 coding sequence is TGTGCCAGCAGCTTTAAGCCAGGATCTAACTATGGCTACACCTTC. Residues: CASSFKPGSNYGYTF.

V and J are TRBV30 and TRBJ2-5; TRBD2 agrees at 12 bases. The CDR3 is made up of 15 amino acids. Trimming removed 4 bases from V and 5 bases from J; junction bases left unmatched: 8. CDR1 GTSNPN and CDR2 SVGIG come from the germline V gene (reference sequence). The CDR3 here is CAWTLAGGHGETQYF. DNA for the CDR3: TGTGCCTGGACGCTAGCGGGAGGGCATGGGGAGACCCAGTACTTC.

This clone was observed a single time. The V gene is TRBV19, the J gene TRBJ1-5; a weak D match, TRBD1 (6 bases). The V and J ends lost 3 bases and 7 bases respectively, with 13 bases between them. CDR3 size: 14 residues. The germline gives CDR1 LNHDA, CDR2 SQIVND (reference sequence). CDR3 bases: TGTGCCAGTAGTATTGACAGGCCCGGGCAGCCCCAGCATTTT. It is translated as CASSIDRPGQPQHF.

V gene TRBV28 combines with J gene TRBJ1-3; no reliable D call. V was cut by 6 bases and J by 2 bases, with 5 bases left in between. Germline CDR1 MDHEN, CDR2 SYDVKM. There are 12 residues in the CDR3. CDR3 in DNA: TGTGCCAGCAGCCCGCCTGGAAACACCATATATTTT. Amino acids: CASSPPGNTIYF.

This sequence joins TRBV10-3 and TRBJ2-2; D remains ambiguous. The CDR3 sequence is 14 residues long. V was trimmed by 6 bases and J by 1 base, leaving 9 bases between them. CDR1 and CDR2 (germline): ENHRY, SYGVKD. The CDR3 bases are TGTGCCATCAGATTGTCAGGGAACACCGGGGAGCTGTTTTTT. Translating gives CAIRLSGNTGELFF.

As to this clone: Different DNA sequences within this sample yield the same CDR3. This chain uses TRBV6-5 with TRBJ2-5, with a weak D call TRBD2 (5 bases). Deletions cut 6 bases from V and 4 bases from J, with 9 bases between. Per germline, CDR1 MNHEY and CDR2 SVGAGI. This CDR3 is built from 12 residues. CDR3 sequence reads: CASSLAGETQYF. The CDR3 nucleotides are TGTGCCAGCAGCTTGGCGGGAGAGACCCAGTACTTC.

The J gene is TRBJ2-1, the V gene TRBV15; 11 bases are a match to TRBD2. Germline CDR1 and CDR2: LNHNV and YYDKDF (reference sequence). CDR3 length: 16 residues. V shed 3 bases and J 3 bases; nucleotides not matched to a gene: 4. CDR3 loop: CATSRKTSGDYNEQFF. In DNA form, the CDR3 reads TGTGCCACCAGCAGGAAGACTAGCGGGGACTACAATGAGCAGTTCTTC.

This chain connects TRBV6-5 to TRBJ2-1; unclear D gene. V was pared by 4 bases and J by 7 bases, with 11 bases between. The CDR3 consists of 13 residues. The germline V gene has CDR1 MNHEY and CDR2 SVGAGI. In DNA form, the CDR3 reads TGTGCCAGCAGTTCTGTGTTGTTGAATGAGCAGTTCTTC. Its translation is CASSSVLLNEQFF.

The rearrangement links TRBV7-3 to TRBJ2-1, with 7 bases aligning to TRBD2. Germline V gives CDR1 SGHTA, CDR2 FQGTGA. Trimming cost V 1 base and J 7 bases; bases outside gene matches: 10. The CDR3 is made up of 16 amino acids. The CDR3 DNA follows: TGTGCCAGCAGCTTAATTCGGCGGGAGTCGCGGAATGAGCAGTTCTTC. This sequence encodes CASSLIRRESRNEQFF. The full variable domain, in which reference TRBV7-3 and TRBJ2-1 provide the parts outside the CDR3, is GAGVSQTPSNKVTEKGKYVELRCDPISGHTALYWYRQSLGQGPEFLIYFQGTGAADDSGLPNDRFFAVRPEGSVSTLKIQRTERGDSAVYLCASSLIRRESRNEQFFGPGTRLTVL.